These 10 T cell receptor beta chains came from one sample sequenced in a study of blood T cell repertoires in COVID-19. Method: immunoSEQ multiplex PCR; TCRdb's copy keeps in-frame clones and lacks some. The profile shows roughly 240,000 clones, 83% of them singletons. The sample consisted of PBMCs or T cells enriched from blood (not recorded which). The receptors originated from a woman aged 35 to 49 who had been exposed to COVID-19.

V gene TRBV27 combines with J gene TRBJ2-1; 10 bases line up with TRBD2. The CDR3 has 16 residues. CDR1 MNHEY and CDR2 SMNVEV come from the germline V gene (reference sequence). Germline trimming cut 6 bases from V and 7 bases from J; bases unmatched to any gene: 12. The CDR3, as DNA: TGTGCCAGCAGCAAGGGGACTAGCGAGGTGAGGAATGAGCAGTTCTTC. This encodes CASSKGTSEVRNEQFF.

The V gene is TRBV6-1, the J gene TRBJ2-7, with no clear D. Trimming left V 3 bases short and J 5 bases short, with 8 bases between. Per the germline V gene, CDR1 is MNHNS and CDR2 is SASEGT. The CDR3 has 12 amino acids. CDR3 nucleotides: TGTGCCAGCAGTGATGTTCGGGACGAGCAGTACTTC. It codes for CASSDVRDEQYF.

The sample holds one count of this clone. This chain uses TRBV27 with TRBJ1-3; TRBD1 is a possible D gene (5 bases). The CDR3 is made up of 15 amino acids. The V gene lost 6 bases and the J gene lost 1 base, with 13 bases spanning the gap. The germline gives CDR1 MNHEY, CDR2 SMNVEV (reference sequence). DNA for the CDR3: TGTGCCAGCAGAGCCCGTGGGGGGTCTGGAAACACCATATATTTT. This translates into CASRARGGSGNTIYF.

This chain links TRBV3-1 (or the pseudogene TRBV3-2) with TRBJ2-1; 15 nucleotides line up with TRBD2. The CDR3 spans 18 residues. V lost 4 bases and J lost 0; bases outside the gene matches: 4. The germline V gene encodes CDR1 LGHDT and CDR2 YNNKEL (reference sequence). The CDR3 spells CASSPGTSGGFSYNEQFF. For the CDR3, the DNA is TGTGCCAGCAGCCCCGGGACTAGCGGGGGGTTCTCCTACAATGAGCAGTTCTTC.

The chain couples TRBV7-2 to TRBJ1-2, with D unclear. V was cut by 5 bases and J by 2 bases, with 12 bases left in between. Germline V gene data show CDR1 as SGHTA and CDR2 as FQGNSA. The CDR3 contains 14 residues. CDR3 sequence (DNA): TGTGCCAGCAGCCCACTAGGCACCAACTATGGCTACACCTTC. Translation gives CASSPLGTNYGYTF.

This rearrangement joins TRBV3-1 (or the pseudogene TRBV3-2) to TRBJ2-7; possible D gene TRBD1, 6 bases. Germline assignment: CDR1 LGHDT and CDR2 YNNKEL (reference sequence). V was shortened by 3 bases and J by 5 bases, with 17 bases between the two germline ends. This CDR3 is built from 15 residues. The CDR3 is CASSHATGKANEQYF. The CDR3, as DNA: TGTGCCAGCAGCCACGCGACAGGAAAGGCGAACGAGCAGTACTTC.

The V call is TRBV6-5, the J call TRBJ2-5; no clear D gene. The germline V gene has CDR1 MNHEY and CDR2 SVGAGI. The germline V and J ends were trimmed by 0 bases and 5 bases, with 10 bases remaining between them. CDR3 size: 14 residues. This CDR3 is CASSYSQLRETQYF. CDR3 nucleotides: TGTGCCAGCAGTTACTCACAGTTAAGGGAGACCCAGTACTTC.

The V and J genes are TRBV4-3 and TRBJ1-1; D gene uncertain. The CDR3 sequence is 14 residues long. In germline, CDR1 is LGHNA, CDR2 YSLEER. Trimming removed 1 base at V and 3 bases at J, with 9 bases between. CDR3: CASSQVVSDTEAFF. In DNA form, the CDR3 reads TGCGCCAGCAGCCAAGTCGTCAGCGACACTGAAGCTTTCTTT.

CDR3 coding DNA: TGTGCCAGCAGCTCGCAAGAGACCCAGTACTTC. Translation: CASSSQETQYF. The chain joins TRBV7-6 to TRBJ2-5; no reliable D call. Trimming took 4 bases from V and 2 from J, leaving 2 bases between them. Germline V gives CDR1 SGHVS, CDR2 FNYEAQ. The CDR3 spans 11 residues.

This rearrangement joins TRBV11-2 to TRBJ2-2; tentatively, D is TRBD2 (5 bases). CDR3 length equals 14 residues. CDR1 is SGHAT and CDR2 is FQNNGV in the germline V gene. The V gene lost 5 bases and the J gene lost 4 bases, with 11 bases spanning the gap. The CDR3 reads CASSRGASTGELFF. The CDR3 bases are TGTGCCAGCAGCCGGGGTGCGAGCACCGGGGAGCTGTTTTTT. The variable domain in full, completed from reference TRBV11-2 and TRBJ2-2, reads EAGVAQSPRYKIIEKRQSVAFWCNPISGHATLYWYQQILGQGPKLLIQFQNNGVVDDSQLPKDRFSAERLKGVDSTLKIQPAKLEDSAVYLCASSRGASTGELFFGEGSRLTVL.